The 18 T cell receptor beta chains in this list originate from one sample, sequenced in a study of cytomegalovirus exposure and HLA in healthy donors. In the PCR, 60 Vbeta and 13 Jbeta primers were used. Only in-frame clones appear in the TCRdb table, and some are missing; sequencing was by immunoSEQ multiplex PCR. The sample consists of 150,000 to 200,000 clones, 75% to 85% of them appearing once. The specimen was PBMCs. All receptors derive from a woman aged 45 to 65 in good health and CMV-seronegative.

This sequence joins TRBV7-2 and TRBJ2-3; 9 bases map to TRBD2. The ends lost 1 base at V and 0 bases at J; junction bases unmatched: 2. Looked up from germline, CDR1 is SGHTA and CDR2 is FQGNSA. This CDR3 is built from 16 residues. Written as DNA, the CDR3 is TGTGCCAGCAGCTTAGGACTAGCGGAAAGCACAGATACGCAGTATTTT. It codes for CASSLGLAESTDTQYF.

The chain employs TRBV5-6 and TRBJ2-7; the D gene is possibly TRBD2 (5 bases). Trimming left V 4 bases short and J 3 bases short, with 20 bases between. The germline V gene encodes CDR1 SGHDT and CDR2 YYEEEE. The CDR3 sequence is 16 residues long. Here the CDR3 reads CASSTPLGGTHYEQYF. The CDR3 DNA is TGTGCCAGCAGCACCCCCCTCGGAGGCACCCACTACGAGCAGTACTTC.

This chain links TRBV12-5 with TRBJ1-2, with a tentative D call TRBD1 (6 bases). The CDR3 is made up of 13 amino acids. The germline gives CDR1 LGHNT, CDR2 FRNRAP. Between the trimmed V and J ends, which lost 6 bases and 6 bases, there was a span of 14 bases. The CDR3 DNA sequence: TGTGCTAGTGGGCTGACAGGTAATGATGGCTACACCTTC. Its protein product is CASGLTGNDGYTF. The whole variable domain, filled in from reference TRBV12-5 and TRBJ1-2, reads DARVTQTPRHKVTEMGQEVTMRCQPILGHNTVFWYRQTMMQGLELLAYFRNRAPLDDSGMPKDRFSAEMPDATLATLKIQPSEPRDSAVYFCASGLTGNDGYTFGSGTRLTVV.

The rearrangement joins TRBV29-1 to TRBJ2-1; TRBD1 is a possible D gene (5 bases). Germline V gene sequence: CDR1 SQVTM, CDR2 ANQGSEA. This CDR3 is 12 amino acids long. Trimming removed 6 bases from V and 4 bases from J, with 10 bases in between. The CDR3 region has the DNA TGCAGCGTCCGGCGACAGTACAATGAGCAGTTCTTC. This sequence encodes CSVRRQYNEQFF.

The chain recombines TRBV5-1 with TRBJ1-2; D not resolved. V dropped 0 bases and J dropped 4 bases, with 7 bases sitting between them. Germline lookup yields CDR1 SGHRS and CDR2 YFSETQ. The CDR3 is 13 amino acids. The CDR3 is CASSLDGGYGYTF. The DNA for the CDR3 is TGCGCCAGCAGCTTGGACGGAGGCTATGGCTACACCTTC.

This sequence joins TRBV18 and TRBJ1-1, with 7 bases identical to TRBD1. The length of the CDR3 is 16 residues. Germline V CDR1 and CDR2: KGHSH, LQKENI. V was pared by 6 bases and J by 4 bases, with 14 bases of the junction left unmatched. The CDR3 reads CASSPRQGTGSTEAFF. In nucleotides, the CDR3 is TGTGCCAGCTCGCCGAGACAGGGTACGGGGAGCACTGAAGCTTTCTTT. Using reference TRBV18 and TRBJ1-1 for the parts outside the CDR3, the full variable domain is NAGVMQNPRHLVRRRGQEARLRCSPMKGHSHVYWYRQLPEEGLKFMVYLQKENIIDESGMPKERFSAEFPKEGPSILRIQQVVRGDSAAYFCASSPRQGTGSTEAFFGQGTRLTVV.

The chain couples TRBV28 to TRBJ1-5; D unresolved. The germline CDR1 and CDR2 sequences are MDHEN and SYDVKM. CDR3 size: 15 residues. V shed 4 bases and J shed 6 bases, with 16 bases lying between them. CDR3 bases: TGTGCCAGCAGTTCCCCCACGGGTGTAATTCAGCCCCAGCATTTT. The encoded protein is CASSSPTGVIQPQHF.

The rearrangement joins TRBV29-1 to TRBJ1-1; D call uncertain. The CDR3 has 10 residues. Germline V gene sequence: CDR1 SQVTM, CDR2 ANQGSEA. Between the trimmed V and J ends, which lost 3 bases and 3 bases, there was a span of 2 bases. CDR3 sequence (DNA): TGCAGCGTTGACGACACTGAAGCTTTCTTT. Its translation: CSVDDTEAFF.

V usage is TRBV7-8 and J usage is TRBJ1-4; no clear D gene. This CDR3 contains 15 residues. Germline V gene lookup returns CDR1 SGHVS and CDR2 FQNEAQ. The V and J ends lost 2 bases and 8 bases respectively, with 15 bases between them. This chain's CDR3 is CASSLRRWEEEKLFF. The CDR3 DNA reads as TGTGCCAGCAGCTTAAGGAGGTGGGAAGAGGAAAAACTGTTTTTT.

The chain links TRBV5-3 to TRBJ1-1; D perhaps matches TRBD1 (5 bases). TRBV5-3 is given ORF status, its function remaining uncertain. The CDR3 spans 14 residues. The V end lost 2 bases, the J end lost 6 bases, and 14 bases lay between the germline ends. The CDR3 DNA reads TGTGCCAGAAGCTTCGAACAGACAGATTCTGAAGCTTTCTTT. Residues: CARSFEQTDSEAFF.

CDR3 region: CASSLGHTQETQYF. The DNA of the CDR3 is TGCGCCAGCAGCTTGGGACACACTCAAGAGACCCAGTACTTC. The gene calls are TRBV5-1 and TRBJ2-5, with D hard to call. Deletions cut 0 bases from V and 2 bases from J, with 8 bases between. The CDR3 covers 14 residues. Germline V gene lookup returns CDR1 SGHRS and CDR2 YFSETQ.

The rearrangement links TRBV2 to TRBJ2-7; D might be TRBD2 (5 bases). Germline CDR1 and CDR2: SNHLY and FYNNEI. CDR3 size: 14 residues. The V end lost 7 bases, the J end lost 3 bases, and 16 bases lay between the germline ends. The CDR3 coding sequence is TGTGCCAGCACTTTAGTAGTGGCGGGCTACGAGCAGTACTTC. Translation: CASTLVVAGYEQYF.

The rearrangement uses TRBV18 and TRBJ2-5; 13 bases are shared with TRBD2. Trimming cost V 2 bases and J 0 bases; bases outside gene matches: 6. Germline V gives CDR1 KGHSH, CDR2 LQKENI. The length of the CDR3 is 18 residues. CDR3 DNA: TGTGCCAGCTCACCAGTAATACTAGCGGGAGGGTACCAAGAGACCCAGTACTTC. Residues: CASSPVILAGGYQETQYF.

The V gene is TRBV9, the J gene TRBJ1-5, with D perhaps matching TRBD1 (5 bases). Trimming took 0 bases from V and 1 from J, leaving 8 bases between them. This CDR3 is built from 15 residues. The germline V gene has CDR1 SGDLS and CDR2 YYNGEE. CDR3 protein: CASSVAGESNQPQHF. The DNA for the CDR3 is TGTGCCAGCAGCGTAGCGGGGGAAAGCAATCAGCCCCAGCATTTT.

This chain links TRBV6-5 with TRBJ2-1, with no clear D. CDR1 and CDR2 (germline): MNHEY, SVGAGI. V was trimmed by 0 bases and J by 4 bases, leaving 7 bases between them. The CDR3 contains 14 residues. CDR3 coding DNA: TGTGCCAGCAGTTACTCGATCCGGTACAATGAGCAGTTCTTC. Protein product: CASSYSIRYNEQFF.

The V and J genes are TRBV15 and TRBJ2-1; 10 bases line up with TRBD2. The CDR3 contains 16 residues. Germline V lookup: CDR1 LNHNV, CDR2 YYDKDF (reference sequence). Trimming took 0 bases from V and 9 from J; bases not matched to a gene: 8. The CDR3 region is CATSREGLAGAGEQFF. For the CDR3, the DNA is TGTGCCACCAGCAGAGAAGGCCTAGCGGGAGCGGGTGAGCAGTTCTTC.

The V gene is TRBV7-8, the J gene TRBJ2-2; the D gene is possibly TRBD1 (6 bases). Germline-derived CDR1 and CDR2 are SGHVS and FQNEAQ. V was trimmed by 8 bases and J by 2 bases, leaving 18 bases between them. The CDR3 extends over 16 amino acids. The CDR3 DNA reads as TGTGCCAGCTGGGGACAAAGACCTTTAAACACCGGGGAGCTGTTTTTT. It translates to CASWGQRPLNTGELFF.

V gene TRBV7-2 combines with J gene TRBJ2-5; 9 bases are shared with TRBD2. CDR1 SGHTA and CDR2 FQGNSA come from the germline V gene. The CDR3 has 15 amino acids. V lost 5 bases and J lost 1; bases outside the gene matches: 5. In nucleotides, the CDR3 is TGTGCCAGCAGCCTCCAAGCGGGGGGCCAAGAGACCCAGTACTTC. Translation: CASSLQAGGQETQYF.